The present T cell receptor beta chain was sequenced within a study of T cell changes during pregnancy in multiple sclerosis. Only in-frame clones appear in the TCRdb table, and some are missing; sequencing was by immunoSEQ multiplex PCR. The sample has 28,000 or so clones; around 88% are singletons. Sequencing used CD4+ T cells from peripheral blood mononuclear cells, obtained in the first trimester of pregnancy. The receptor comes from a female donor in good health, enrolled as a control in a pregnancy study.

The chain's CDR3 is CSVEAGGLTEAFF. In DNA form, the CDR3 reads TGCAGCGTTGAGGCAGGGGGCCTCACTGAAGCTTTCTTT. This rearrangement joins TRBV29-1 to TRBJ1-1, with 8 bases aligning to TRBD1. J was trimmed by 4 bases and V by 3 bases; bases with no gene match: 4. The length of the CDR3 is 13 residues. Germline V gene sequence: CDR1 SQVTM, CDR2 ANQGSEA.